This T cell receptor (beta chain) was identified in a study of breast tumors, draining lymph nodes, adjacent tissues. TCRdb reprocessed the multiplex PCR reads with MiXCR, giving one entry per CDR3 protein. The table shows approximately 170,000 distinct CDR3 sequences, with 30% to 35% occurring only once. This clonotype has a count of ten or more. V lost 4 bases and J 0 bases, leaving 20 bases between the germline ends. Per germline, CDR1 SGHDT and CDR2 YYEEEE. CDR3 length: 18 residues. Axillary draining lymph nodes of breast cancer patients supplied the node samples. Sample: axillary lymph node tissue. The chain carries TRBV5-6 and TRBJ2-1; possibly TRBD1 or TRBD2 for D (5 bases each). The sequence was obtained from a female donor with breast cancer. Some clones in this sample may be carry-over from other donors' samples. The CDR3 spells CASSPGTLVVSSYNEQFF. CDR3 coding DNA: TGTGCCAGCAGCCCCGGGACGTTGGTAGTAAGCTCCTACAATGAGCAGTTCTTC.